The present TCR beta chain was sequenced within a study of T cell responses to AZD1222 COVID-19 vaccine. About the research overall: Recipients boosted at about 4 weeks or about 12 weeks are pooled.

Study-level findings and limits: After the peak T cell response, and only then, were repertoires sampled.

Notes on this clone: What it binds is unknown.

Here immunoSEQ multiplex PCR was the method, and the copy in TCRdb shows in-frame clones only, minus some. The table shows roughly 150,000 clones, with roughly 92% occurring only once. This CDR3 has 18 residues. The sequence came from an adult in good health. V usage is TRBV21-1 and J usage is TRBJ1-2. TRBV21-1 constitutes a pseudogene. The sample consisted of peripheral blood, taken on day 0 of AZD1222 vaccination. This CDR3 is CASSTPAGCEWLRRAGTF. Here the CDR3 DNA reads TGTGCCAGCAGCACACCCGCCGGGTGTGAATGGTTACGGAGGGCGGGCACCTTC.